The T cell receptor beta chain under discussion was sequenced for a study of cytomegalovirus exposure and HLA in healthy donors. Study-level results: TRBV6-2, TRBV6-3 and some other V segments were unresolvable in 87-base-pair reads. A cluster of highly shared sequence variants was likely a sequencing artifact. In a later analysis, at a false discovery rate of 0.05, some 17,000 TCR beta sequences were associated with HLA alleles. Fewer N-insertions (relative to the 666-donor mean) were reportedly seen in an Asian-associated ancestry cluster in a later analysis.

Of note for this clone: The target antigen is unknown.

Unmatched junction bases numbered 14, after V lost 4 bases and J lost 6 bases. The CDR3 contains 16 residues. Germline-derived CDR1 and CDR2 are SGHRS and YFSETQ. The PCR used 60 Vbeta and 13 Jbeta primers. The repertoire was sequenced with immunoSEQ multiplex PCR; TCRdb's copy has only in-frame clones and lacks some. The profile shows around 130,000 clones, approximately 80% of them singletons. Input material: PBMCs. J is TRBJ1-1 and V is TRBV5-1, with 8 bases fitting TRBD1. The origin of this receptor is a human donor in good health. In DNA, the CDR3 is TGCGCCAGCAGCCCAATACCGGGACAGGAGTTATCTGAAGCTTTCTTT. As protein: CASSPIPGQELSEAFF.